This TCR beta chain was captured in a study of breast tumors, draining lymph nodes, adjacent tissues (TCRdb year 2016). The study in broad terms: Breast cancer patients provided tumor, adjacent nontumor tissue and axillary lymph nodes, and the study compared the TCR beta repertoires across these three sources. The study aimed to assess the relationships and possible T-cell exchange between tumor, surrounding tissue and draining lymph node repertoires in human breast cancer. What the study reported, not specific to this receptor: The conclusion that tumor T cells originate in lymph nodes was presented as consistent with a hypothesis rather than as directly demonstrated. The data were judged consistent with most tumor T cells deriving from the lymph node and then expanding within tumor tissue. Tumor T-cell repertoires showed less diversity than lymph node repertoires and more diversity than nontumor tissue repertoires, and tumor T-cell repertoires showed preferential V and J gene usage. In luminal-like breast cancer, tumor and nontumor tissue repertoires resembled each other significantly more than in basal-like breast cancer.

The germline ends are 15 bases apart after V is trimmed by 3 bases and J by 0 bases. There are 17 amino acids in the CDR3, from cysteine to phenylalanine inclusive. CDR3 DNA only is kept here, 51 bases in frame from base 1. Of note for this clonotype: This receptor's antigen is unknown. The sample holds no much larger clone one base away, and base qualities are not on file.

The axillary draining lymph nodes of breast cancer patients were the source of the lymph node samples. Sequencing used an Illumina HiSeq 2000. Multiplex PCR amplification was used to generate the TCR beta chain libraries. The amplified TCR beta chain products were analyzed by high-throughput sequencing. The public reads were reprocessed in TCRdb via fastp at Q25 and MiXCR, keeping in-frame beta chains. One record per CDR3 amino acid sequence lists the most common genes and DNA. The sample yields approximately 170,000 distinct CDR3 sequences; 30% to 35% were counted once. Together, the top ten hold about 4.5% of the sample.

The sequence joins TRBV12-3 or TRBV12-4 to TRBJ1-3; 5 matching bases give a weak D call of TRBD1. This sequence originates from a female donor with breast cancer. Some clones in this sample may be carry-over from other donors' samples. Sequencing input: axillary lymph node tissue. The bases are TGTGCCAGCAGTTTCGCCACCGGGGCCGCCTCTGGAAACACCATATATTTT. It translates as CASSFATGAASGNTIYF.